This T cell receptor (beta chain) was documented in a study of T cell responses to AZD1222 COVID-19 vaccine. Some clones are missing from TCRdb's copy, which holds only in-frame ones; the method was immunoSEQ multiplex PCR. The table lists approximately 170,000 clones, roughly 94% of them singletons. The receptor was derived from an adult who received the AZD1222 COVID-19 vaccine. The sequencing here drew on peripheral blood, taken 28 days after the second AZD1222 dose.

The CDR3 DNA is TGTGCCAGCAGCCAAGAATTTACCGGGACAGGGCTGACTGAAGCTTTCTTT. This gives the protein CASSQEFTGTGLTEAFF. The genes are TRBV14 and TRBJ1-1, with 9 bases that match TRBD1. The junction had 10 bases not matched to a gene; V was cut back by 0 bases and J by 5 bases. Per the germline V gene, CDR1 is SGHDN and CDR2 is FVKESK. The CDR3 loop spans 17 amino acids.